This T cell receptor (beta chain) was sequenced during a study of T cells in Graves' hyperthyroidism and ophthalmopathy. Regarding this clonotype: What it recognizes is unknown.

RNA transcripts gave rise to amplified TCR beta CDR3 regions. RT-PCR in the first round (using the HTBI primer set) targeted the TCR CDR3. TCRdb ran MiXCR on the multiplex PCR reads and lists one entry per CDR3 protein. The repertoire holds over 400,000 distinct CDR3 sequences, with approximately 14% as singletons. Broader study findings: Before onset, by a median of about seven months, the model predicted ophthalmopathy.

Specimen: blood. This receptor was identified in a man between 18 and 35 years old with Graves' ophthalmopathy.

DNA of the CDR3: TGCGCCAGCAGCCAAGATGGCGGATTAGCCAAAAACATTCAGTACTTC. It specifies CASSQDGGLAKNIQYF. V and J are TRBV4-1 and TRBJ2-4; D not resolved. The CDR3 spans 16 residues. V was pared by 0 bases and J by 0 bases, with 9 bases between. From germline, CDR1 is MGHRA and CDR2 YSYEKL.